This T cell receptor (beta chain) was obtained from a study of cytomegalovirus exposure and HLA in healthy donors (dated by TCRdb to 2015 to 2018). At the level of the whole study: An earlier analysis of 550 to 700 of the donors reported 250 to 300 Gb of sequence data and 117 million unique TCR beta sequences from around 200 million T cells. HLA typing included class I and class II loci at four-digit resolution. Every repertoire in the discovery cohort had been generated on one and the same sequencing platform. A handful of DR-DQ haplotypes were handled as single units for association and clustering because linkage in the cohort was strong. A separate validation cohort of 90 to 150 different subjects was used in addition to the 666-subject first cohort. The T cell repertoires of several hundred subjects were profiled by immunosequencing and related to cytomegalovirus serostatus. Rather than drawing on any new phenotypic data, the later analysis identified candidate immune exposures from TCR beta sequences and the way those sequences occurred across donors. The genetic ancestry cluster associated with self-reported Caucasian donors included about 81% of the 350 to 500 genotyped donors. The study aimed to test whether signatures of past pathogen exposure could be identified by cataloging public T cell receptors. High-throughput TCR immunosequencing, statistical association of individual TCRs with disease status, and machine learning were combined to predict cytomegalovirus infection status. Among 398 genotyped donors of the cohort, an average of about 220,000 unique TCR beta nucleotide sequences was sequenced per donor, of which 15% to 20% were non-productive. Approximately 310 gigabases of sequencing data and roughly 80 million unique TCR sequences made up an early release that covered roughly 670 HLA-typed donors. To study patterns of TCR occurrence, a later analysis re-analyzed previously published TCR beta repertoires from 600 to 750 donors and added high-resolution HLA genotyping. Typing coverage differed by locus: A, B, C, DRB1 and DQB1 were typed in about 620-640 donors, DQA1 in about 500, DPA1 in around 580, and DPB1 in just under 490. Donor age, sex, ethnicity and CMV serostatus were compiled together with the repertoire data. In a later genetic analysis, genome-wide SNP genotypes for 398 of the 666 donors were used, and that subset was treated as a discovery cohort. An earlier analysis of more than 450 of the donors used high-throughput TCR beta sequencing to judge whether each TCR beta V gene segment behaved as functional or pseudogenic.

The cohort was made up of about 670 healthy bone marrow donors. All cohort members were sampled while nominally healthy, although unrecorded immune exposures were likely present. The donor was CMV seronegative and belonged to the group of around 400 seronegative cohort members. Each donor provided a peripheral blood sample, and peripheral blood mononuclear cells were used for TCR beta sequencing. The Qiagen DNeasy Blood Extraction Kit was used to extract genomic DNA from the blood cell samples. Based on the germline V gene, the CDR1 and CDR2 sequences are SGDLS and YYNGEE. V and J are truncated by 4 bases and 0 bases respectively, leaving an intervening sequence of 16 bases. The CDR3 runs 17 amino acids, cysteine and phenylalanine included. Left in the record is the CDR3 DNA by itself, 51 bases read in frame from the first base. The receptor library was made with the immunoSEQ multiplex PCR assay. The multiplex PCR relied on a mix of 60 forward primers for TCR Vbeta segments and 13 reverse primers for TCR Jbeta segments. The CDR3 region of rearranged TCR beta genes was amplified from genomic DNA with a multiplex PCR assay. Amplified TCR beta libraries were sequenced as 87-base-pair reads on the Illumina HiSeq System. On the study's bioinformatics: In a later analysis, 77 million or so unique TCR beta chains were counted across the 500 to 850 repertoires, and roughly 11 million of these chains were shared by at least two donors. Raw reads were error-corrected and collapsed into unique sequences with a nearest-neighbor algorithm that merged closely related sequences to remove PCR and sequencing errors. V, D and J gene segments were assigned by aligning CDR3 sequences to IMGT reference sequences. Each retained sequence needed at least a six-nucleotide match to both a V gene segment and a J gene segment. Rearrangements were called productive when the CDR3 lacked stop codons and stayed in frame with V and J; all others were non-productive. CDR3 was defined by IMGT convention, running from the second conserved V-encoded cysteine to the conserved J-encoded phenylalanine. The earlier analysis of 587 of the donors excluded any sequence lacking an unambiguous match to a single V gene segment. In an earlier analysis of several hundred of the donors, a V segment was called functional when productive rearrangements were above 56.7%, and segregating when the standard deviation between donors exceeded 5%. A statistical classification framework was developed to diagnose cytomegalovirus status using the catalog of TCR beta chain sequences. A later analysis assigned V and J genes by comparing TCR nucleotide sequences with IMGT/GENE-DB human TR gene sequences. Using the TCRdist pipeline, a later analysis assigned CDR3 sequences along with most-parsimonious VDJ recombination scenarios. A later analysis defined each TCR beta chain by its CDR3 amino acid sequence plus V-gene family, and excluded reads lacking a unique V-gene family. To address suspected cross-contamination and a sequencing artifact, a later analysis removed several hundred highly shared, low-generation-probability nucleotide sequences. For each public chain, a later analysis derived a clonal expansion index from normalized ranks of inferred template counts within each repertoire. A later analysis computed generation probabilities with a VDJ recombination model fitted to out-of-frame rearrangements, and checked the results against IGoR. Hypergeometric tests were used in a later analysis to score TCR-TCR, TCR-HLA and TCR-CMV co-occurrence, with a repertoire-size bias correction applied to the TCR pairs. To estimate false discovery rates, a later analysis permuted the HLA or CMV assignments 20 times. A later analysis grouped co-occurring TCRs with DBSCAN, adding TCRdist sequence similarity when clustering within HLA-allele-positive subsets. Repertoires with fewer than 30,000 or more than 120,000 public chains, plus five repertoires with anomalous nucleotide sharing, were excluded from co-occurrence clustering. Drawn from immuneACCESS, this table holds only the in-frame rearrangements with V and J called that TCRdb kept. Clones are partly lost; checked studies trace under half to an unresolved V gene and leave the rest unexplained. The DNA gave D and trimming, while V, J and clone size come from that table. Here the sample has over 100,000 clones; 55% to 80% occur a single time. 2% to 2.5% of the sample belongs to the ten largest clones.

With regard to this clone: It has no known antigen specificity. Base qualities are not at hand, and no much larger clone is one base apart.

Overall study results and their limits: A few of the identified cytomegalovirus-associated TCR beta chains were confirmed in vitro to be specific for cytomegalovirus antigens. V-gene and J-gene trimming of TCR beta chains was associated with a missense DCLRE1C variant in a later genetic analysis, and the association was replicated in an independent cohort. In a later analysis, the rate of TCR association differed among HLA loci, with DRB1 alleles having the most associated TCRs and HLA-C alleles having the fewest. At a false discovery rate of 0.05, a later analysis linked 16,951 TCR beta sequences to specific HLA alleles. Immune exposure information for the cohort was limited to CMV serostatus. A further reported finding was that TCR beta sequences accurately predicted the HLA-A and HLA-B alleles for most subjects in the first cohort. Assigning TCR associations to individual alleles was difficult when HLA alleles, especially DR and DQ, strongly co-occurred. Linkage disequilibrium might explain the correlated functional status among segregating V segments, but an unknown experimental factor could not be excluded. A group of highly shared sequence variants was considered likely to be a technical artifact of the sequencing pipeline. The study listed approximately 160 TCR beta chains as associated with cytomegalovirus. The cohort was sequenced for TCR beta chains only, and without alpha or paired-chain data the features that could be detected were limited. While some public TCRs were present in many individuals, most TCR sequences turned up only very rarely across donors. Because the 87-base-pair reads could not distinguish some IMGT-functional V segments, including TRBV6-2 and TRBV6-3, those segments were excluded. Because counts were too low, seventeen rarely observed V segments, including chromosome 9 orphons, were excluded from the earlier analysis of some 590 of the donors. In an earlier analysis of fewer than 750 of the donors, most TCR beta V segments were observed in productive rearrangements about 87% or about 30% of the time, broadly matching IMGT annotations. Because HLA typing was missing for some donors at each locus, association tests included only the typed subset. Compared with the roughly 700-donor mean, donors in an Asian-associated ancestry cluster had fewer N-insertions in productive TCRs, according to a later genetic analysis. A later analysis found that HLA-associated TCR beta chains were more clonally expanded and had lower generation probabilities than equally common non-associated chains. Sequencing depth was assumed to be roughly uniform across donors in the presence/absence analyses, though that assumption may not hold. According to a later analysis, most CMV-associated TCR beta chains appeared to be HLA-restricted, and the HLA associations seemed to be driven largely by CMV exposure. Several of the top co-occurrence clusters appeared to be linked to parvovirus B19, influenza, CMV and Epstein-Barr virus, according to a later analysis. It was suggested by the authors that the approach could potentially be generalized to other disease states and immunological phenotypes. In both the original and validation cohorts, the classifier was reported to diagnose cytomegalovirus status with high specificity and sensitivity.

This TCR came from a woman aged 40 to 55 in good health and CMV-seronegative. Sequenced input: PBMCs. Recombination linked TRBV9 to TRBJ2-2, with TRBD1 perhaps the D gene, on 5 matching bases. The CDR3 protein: CASSRQRSNTNTGELFF. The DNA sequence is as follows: TGTGCCAGCAGCCGACAGCGAAGCAATACGAACACCGGGGAGCTGTTTTTT.